What follows are 5 T cell receptor beta chains derived from one specimen sequenced in a study of post-analysis software for immune sequencing data. Study-wide findings and caveats: A handful of TRBV segments were significantly more frequent in patients than in controls. TRBV5-6, TRBV5-1 and TRBV20-1 were among these segments.

Included in the TCR beta cDNA libraries were unique molecular identifiers. TCRdb re-analysed the PCR reads in MiXCR, keeping a single row per CDR3 protein. The sample shows some 690,000 distinct CDR3 sequences, 55% to 60% of them seen only once. No antigens are known for them. Sequenced material: blood. All receptors derive from a girl aged 2 to 10 with multiple sclerosis.

The CDR3 DNA is TGTGCCAGCAGTTTAGGGACTAGCGGCCCCACAGATACGCAGTATTTT. Protein sequence: CASSLGTSGPTDTQYF. The gene calls are TRBV27 and TRBJ2-3; TRBD2 aligns across 11 bases. Losses at the gene ends were 2 bases for V and 2 bases for J; bases not matched to a gene: 3. Germline values: CDR1 MNHEY, CDR2 SMNVEV (reference sequence). There are 16 residues in the CDR3.

J is TRBJ1-4 and V is TRBV6-5, with D uncertain. The CDR3 has 13 residues. Per the germline V gene, CDR1 is MNHEY and CDR2 is SVGAGI. Deletions cut 6 bases from V and 0 bases from J, with 5 bases between. In DNA form, the CDR3 reads TGTGCCAGCAGGCACTCAACTAATGAAAAACTGTTTTTT. Protein sequence: CASRHSTNEKLFF.

The chain uses TRBV5-1 and TRBJ2-3; 9 bases align to TRBD2. CDR1 and CDR2 (germline): SGHRS, YFSETQ. The V and J ends lost 0 bases and 8 bases, in that order; junction bases with no gene match: 22. The CDR3 is made up of 20 amino acids. Here the CDR3 DNA reads TGCGCCAGCAGCTTGGGGGTTGGACCGACTAGCGGAGGAGGTCTAGGTACGCAGTATTTT. The encoded protein is CASSLGVGPTSGGGLGTQYF.

In its sample, this clonotype was seen a few times. The rearrangement uses TRBV12-3 or TRBV12-4 and TRBJ1-2, with a tentative D call TRBD1 (6 bases). V was cut by 5 bases and J by 7 bases, with 17 bases left in between. The CDR3 is 14 amino acids. The CDR3 DNA follows: TGTGCCAGCAGTCACAGGGCTCGAGTAGGTGGCTACACCTTC. Its protein is CASSHRARVGGYTF.

As regards this clonotype: Germline is not matched at one junction end, which may reflect a read error. This rearrangement joins TRBV29-1 to TRBJ2-1; D might be TRBD1 (6 bases). In germline, CDR1 is SQVTM, CDR2 ANQGSEA. The CDR3 sequence is 11 residues long. The CDR3 DNA sequence: TGCAGCATTGAGGGGGAACAAGAGCAGTTCTTC. Translated, it gives CSIEGEQEQFF.